This TCR beta chain was identified during a study of monozygotic twins with inflammatory bowel disease. Reanalyzing the 5' RACE reads, TCRdb keeps one entry per CDR3 protein, without DNA. Its listing shows 400,000 to 500,000 distinct CDR3 sequences. The CDR3 covers 16 residues. The germline V gene has CDR1 SGHRS and CDR2 YFSETQ. The sample was blood. The sequence was obtained from a human donor with ulcerative colitis or Crohn's disease, or a healthy co-twin of an affected twin (not recorded which). The chain combines TRBV5-1 with TRBJ2-6. CDR3 protein: CASSLGESSGANVLTF. The whole variable domain, filled in from reference TRBV5-1 and TRBJ2-6, reads KAGVTQTPRYLIKTRGQQVTLSCSPISGHRSVSWYQQTPGQGLQFLFEYFSETQRNKGNFPGRFSGRQFSNSRSEMNVSTLELGDSALYLCASSLGESSGANVLTFGAGSRLTVL.